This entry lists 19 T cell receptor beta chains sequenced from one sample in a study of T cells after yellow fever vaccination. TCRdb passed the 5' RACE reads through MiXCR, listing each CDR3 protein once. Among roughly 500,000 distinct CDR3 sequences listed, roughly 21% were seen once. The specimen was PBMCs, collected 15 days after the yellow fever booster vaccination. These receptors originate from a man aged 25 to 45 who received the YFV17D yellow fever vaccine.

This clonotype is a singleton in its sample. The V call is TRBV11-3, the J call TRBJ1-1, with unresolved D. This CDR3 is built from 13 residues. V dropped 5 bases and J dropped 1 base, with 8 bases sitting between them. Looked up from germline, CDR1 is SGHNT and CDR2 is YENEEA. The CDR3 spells CASSTYGNTEAFF. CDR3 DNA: TGTGCCAGCAGCACCTATGGGAACACTGAAGCTTTCTTT. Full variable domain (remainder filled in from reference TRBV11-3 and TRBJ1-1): EAGVVQSPRYKIIEKKQPVAFWCNPISGHNTLYWYLQNLGQGPELLIRYENEEAVDDSQLPKDRFSAERLKGVDSTLKIQPAELGDSAVYLCASSTYGNTEAFFGQGTRLTVV.

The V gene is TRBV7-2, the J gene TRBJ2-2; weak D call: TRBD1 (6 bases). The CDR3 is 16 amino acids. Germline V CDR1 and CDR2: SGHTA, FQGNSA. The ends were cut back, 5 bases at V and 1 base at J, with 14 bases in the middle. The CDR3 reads CASSPWGRKNTGELFF. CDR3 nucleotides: TGTGCCAGCAGCCCCTGGGGGCGAAAGAACACCGGGGAGCTGTTTTTT.

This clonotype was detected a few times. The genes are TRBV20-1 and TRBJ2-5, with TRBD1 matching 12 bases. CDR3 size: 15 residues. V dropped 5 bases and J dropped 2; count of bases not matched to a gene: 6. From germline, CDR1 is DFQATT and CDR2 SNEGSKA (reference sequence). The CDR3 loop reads CSARGQGALQETQYF. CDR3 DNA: TGCAGTGCTCGGGGACAGGGGGCGCTACAAGAGACCCAGTACTTC.

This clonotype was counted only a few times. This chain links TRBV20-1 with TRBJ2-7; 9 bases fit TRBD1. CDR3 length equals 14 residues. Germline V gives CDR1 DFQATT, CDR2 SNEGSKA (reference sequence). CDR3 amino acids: CSAILWGQGYEQYF. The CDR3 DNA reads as TGCAGCGCCATTTTGTGGGGACAGGGTTACGAGCAGTACTTC.

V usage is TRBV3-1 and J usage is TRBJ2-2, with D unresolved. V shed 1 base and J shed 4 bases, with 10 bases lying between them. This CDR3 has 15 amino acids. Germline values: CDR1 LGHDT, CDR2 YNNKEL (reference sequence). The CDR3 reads CASSQVPGSTGELFF. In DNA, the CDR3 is TGTGCCAGCAGCCAAGTACCGGGTTCCACCGGGGAGCTGTTTTTT.

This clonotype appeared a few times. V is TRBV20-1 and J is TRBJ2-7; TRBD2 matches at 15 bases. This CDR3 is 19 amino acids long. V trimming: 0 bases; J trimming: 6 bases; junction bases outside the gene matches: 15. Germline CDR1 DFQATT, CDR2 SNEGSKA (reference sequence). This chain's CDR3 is CSARDRSGLAGGRVAEQYF. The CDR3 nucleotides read TGCAGTGCTAGAGATCGCTCGGGACTAGCGGGAGGAAGAGTCGCCGAGCAGTACTTC.

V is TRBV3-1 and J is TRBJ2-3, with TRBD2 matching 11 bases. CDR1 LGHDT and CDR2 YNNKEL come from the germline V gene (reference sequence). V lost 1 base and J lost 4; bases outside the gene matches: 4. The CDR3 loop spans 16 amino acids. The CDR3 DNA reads TGTGCCAGCAGCCAAGGGAGGGGACTAGCGGCAGATACGCAGTATTTT. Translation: CASSQGRGLAADTQYF.

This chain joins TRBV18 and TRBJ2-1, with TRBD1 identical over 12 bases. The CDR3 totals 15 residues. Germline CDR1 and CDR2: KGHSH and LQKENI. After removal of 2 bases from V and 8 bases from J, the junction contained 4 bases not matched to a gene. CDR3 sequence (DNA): TGTGCCAGCTCACCAGGGGGACAGGGGGCGGATGAGCAGTTCTTC. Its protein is CASSPGGQGADEQFF.

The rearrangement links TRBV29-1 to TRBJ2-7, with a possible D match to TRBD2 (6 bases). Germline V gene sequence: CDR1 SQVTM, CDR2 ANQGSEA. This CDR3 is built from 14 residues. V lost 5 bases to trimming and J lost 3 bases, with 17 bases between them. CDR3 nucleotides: TGCAGCGTTCTGGGACTTAAACTTTGCTACGAGCAGTACTTC. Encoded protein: CSVLGLKLCYEQYF.

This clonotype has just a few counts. Here the CDR3 DNA reads TGTGCCAGCAGTCACCTACTAGCGGGTCGATCCTACAATGAGCAGTTCTTC. Protein sequence: CASSHLLAGRSYNEQFF. This sequence joins TRBV12-3 or TRBV12-4 and TRBJ2-1; 9 nucleotides agree with TRBD2. The CDR3 extends over 17 amino acids. V was clipped by 5 bases and J by 1 base; unmatched bases: 9.

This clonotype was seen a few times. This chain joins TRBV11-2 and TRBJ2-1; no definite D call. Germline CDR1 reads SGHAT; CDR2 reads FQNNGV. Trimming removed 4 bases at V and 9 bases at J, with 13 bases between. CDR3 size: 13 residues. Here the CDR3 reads CASSSYTPSEQFF. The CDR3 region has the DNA TGTGCCAGCAGCTCGTATACCCCCAGTGAGCAGTTCTTC.

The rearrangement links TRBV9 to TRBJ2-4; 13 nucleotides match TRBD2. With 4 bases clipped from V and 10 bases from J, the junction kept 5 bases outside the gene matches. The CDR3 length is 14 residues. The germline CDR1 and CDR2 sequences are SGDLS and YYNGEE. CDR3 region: CASSFRTSGSIQYF. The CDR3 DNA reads TGTGCCAGCAGCTTTCGGACTAGCGGGAGTATTCAGTACTTC.

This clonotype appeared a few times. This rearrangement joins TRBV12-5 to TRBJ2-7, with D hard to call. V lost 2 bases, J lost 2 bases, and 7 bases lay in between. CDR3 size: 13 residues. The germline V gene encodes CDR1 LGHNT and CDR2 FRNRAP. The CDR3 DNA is TGTGCTAGTGGTTTGCCGCCGACCTACGAGCAGTACTTC. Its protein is CASGLPPTYEQYF.

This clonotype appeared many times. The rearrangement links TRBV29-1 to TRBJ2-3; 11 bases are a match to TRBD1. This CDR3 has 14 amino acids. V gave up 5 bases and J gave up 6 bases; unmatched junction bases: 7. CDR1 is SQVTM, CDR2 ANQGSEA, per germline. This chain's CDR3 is CSVSAGTGGDTQYF. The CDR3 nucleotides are TGCAGCGTTTCAGCCGGGACAGGGGGGGATACGCAGTATTTT.

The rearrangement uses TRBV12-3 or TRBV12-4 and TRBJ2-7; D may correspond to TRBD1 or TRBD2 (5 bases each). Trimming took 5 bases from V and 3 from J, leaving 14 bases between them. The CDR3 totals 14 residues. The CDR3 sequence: CASSPGHGRYEQYF. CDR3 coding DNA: TGTGCCAGCAGTCCGGGGCATGGGCGCTACGAGCAGTACTTC.

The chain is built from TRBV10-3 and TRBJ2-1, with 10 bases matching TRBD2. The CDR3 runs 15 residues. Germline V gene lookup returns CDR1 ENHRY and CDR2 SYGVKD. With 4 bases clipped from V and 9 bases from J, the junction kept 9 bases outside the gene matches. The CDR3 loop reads CAISGKREGLGEQFF. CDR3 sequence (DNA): TGTGCCATCAGTGGCAAGCGGGAGGGCCTTGGTGAGCAGTTCTTC.

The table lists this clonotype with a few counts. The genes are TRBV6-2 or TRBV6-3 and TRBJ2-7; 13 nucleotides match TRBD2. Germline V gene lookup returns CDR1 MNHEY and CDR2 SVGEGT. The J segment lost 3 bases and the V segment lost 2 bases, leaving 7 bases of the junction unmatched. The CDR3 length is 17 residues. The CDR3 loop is CASSYRPGTSGDYEQYF. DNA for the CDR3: TGTGCCAGCAGTTACCGTCCCGGGACTAGCGGGGACTACGAGCAGTACTTC.

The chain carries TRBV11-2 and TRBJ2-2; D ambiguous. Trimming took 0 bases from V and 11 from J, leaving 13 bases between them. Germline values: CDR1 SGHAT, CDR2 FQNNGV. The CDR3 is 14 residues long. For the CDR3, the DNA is TGTGCCAGCAGCTTAGAAGGGCTTCCGAGAGAGCTGTTTTTT. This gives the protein CASSLEGLPRELFF.

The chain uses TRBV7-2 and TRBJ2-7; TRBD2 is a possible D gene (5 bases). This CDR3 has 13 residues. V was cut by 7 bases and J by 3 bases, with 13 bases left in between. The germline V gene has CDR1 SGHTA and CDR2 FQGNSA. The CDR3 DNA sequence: TGTGCCAGCACGGGATTTCCTATCTACGAGCAGTACTTC. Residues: CASTGFPIYEQYF.